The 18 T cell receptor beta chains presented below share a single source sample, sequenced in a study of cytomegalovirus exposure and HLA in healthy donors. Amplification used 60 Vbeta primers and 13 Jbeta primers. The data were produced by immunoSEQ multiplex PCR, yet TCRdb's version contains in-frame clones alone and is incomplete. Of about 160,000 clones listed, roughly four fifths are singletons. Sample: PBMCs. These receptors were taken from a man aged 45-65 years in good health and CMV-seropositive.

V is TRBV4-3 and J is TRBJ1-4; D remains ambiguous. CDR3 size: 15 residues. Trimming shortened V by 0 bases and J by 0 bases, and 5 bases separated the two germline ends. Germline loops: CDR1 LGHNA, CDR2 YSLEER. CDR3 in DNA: TGCGCCAGCAGCCAAGATCAGACAACTAATGAAAAACTGTTTTTT. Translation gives CASSQDQTTNEKLFF.

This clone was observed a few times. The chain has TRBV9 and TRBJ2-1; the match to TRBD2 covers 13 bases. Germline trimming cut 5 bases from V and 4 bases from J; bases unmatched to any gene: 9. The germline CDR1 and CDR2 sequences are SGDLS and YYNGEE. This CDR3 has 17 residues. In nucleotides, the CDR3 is TGTGCCAGCAGTTCCGCAAGGACTAGCGGGAGTTACAATGAGCAGTTCTTC. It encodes CASSSARTSGSYNEQFF.

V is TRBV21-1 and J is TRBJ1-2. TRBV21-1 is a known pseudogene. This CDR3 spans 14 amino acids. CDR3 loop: CASSKEGGSYGYTF. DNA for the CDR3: TGTGCCAGCAGCAAGGAAGGAGGCAGCTATGGCTACACCTTC.

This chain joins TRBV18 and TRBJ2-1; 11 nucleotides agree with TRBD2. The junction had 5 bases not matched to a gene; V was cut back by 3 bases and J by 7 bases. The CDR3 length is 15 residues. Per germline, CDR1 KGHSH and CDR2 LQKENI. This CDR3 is CASSPTSGSLNEQFF. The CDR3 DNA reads TGTGCCAGCTCACCTACTAGCGGGAGTTTAAATGAGCAGTTCTTC.

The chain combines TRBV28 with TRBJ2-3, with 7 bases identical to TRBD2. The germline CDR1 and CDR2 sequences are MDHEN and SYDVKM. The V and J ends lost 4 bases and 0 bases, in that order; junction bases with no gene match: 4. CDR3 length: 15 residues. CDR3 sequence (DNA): TGTGCCAGCAGTTCGAACGGGGGGAGCACAGATACGCAGTATTTT. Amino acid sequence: CASSSNGGSTDTQYF.

CDR3 sequence (DNA): TGTGCCAGTAAGCGGGGACAGGGTCGATTCGGCACAGATACGCAGTATTTT. Translated: CASKRGQGRFGTDTQYF. The gene calls are TRBV19 and TRBJ2-3, with 9 bases aligning to TRBD1. Germline V lookup: CDR1 LNHDA, CDR2 SQIVND (reference sequence). The CDR3 length is 17 residues. The trim removed 7 bases at V and 1 base at J, leaving 12 bases unmatched.

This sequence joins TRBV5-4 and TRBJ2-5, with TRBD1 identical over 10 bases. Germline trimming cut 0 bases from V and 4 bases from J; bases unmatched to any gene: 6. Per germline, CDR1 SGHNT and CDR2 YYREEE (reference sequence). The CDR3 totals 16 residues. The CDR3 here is CASSLGQGAGGETQYF. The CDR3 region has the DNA TGTGCCAGCAGCTTGGGACAGGGGGCGGGGGGAGAGACCCAGTACTTC.

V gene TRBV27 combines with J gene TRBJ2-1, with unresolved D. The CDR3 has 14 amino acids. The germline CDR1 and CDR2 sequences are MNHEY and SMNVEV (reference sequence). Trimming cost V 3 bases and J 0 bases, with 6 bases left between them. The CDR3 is CASSFGHSYNEQFF. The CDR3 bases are TGTGCCAGCAGTTTTGGGCACTCCTACAATGAGCAGTTCTTC.

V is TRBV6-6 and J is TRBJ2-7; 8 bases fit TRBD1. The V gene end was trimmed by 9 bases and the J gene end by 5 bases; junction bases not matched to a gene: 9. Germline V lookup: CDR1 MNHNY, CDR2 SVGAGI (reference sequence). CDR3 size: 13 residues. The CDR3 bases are TGTGCCAGTCGGGCCAGGGGGCTCGACGAGCAGTACTTC. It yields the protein CASRARGLDEQYF.

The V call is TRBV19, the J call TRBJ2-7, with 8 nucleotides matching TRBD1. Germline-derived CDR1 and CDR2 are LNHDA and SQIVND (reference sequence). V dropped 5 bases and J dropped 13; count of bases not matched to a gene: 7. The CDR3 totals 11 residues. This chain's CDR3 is CASSARTGIYF. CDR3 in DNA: TGTGCCAGTAGTGCCAGGACAGGGATATACTTC.

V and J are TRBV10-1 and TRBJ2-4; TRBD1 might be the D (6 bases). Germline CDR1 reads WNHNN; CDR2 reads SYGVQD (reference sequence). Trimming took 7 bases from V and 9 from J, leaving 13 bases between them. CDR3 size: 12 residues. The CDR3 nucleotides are TGCGCCAGCATCGGCAGGGGAATCATTCAGTACTTC. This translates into CASIGRGIIQYF.

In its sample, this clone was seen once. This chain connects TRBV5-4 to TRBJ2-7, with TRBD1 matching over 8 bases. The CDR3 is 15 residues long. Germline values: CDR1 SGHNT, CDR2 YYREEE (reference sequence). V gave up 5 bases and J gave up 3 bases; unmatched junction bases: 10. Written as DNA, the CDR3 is TGTGCCAGCAGTTACGGACAGGGTACAGACTACGAGCAGTACTTC. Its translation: CASSYGQGTDYEQYF.

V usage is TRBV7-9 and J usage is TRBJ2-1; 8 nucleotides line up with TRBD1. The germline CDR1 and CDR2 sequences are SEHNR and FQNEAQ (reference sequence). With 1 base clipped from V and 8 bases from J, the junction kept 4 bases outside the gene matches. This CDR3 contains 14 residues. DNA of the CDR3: TGTGCCAGCAGCTTAGGGGCAGGGGGCGATGAGCAGTTCTTC. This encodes CASSLGAGGDEQFF.

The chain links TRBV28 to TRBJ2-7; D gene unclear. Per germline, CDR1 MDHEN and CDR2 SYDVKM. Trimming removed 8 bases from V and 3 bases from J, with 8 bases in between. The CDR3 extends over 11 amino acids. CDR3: CASRYSYEQYF. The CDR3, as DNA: TGTGCCAGCCGTTACAGCTACGAGCAGTACTTC.

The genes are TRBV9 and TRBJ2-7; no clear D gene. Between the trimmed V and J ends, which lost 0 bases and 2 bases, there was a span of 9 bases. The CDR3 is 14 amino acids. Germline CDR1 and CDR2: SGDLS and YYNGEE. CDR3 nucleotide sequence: TGTGCCAGCAGCGTAGGCCACGGTACCTACGAGCAGTACTTC. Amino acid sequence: CASSVGHGTYEQYF.

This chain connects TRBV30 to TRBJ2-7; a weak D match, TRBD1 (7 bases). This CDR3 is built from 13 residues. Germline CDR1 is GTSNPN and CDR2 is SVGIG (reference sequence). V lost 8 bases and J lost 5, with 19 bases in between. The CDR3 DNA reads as TGTGCCGGGGGCAGGGGGGCCCGAGACGAGCAGTACTTC. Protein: CAGGRGARDEQYF.

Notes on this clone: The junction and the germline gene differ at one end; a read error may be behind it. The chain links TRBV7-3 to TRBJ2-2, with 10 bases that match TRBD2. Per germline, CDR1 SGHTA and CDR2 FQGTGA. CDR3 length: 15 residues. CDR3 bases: TGTTCCAGCAGCAGGACTAGCGGGAACACCGGGGAGCTGTTTTTT. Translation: CSSSRTSGNTGELFF.

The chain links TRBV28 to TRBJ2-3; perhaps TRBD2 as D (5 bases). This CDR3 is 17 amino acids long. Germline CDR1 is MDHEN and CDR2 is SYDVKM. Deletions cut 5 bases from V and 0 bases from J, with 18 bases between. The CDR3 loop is CASSPLRESTSTDTQYF. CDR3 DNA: TGTGCCAGCAGTCCCCTCCGGGAATCGACTAGCACAGATACGCAGTATTTT.